A selection of T cell receptor beta chains follows, all from one sample in a study of graft-versus-host responses after intestinal transplantation. Sequenced by immunoSEQ multiplex PCR; TCRdb stores in-frame clones only, minus some. The repertoire holds about 16,000 clones, with 85% to 95% as singletons. Specimen: PBMCs, collected 23 days after intestinal transplant. Receptors originate from a human patient who received an intestinal transplant, so some T cells may come from the graft donor. CDR3s include the opening cysteine and the closing phenylalanine or tryptophan. D genes are given only for firm matches. Rows give clone size only sometimes, using once, few, many, or a class for an expanded clone.

j_call,v_call,d_call,cdr3_length,clone_size,cdr3_aa,cdr3_nt
TRBJ1-2,TRBV5-8,.,16,.,CASLAAHPRKTYGYTF,TGTGCCAGCCTGGCTGCTCATCCGCGGAAGACCTATGGCTACACCTTC
TRBJ1-1,TRBV19,.,14,once,CASSILEMGPEAFF,TGTGCCAGTAGTATCTTGGAAATGGGACCTGAAGCTTTCTTT
TRBJ2-2,TRBV19,.,16,.,CASSIGAEWYTGELFF,TGTGCCAGTAGTATCGGCGCGGAGTGGTACACCGGGGAGCTGTTTTTT
TRBJ2-1,TRBV28,.,12,.,CASSFRDYEQFF,TGTGCCAGCAGTTTTAGAGATTATGAGCAGTTCTTC
TRBJ2-1,TRBV27,.,11,.,CASRGAGEQFF,TGTGCCAGCAGGGGGGCGGGGGAGCAGTTCTTC
TRBJ2-1,TRBV5-6,.,17,.,CASSLVGEGAAYNEQFF,TGTGCCAGCAGCTTGGTAGGGGAGGGGGCCGCCTACAATGAGCAGTTCTTC
TRBJ2-2,TRBV5-1,.,16,.,CASSPWGLGDTGELFF,TGCGCCAGCAGCCCCTGGGGTCTTGGGGACACCGGGGAGCTGTTTTTT
TRBJ2-7,TRBV2,TRBD2,15,once,CASSAYGRGTWEQYF,TGTGCCAGCAGTGCTTACGGGAGGGGTACTTGGGAGCAGTACTTC
TRBJ2-2,TRBV6-5,TRBD2,15,.,CARGGAGVNTGELFF,TGTGCCCGCGGGGGGGCGGGAGTAAACACCGGGGAGCTGTTTTTT
TRBJ2-7,TRBV5-4,TRBD2,15,once,CASSTTGTSKGEQYF,TGTGCCAGCAGCACAACCGGGACTAGTAAGGGCGAGCAGTACTTC
TRBJ2-1,TRBV4-1,TRBD2,14,.,CASSHRLALNEQFF,TGCGCCAGCAGCCATCGACTAGCCCTCAATGAGCAGTTCTTC
TRBJ2-2,TRBV6-6,.,14,once,CASSPPQTTGELFF,TGTGCCAGCAGCCCCCCCCAGACCACCGGGGAGCTGTTTTTT
TRBJ1-2,TRBV27,.,15,.,CASSLEGGHNYGYTF,TGTGCCAGCAGTTTGGAGGGGGGCCATAACTATGGCTACACCTTC
TRBJ2-7,TRBV7-3,TRBD2,15,.,CASSLDGTRFYEQYF,TGTGCCAGCAGCTTGGATGGGACTAGGTTCTACGAGCAGTACTTC
TRBJ1-5,TRBV6-6,.,15,.,CASSYSAASNQPQHF,TGTGCCAGCAGTTACTCAGCAGCGAGCAATCAGCCCCAGCATTTT
TRBJ2-5,TRBV19,.,13,.,CASADRHQETQYF,TGTGCCAGTGCGGACAGACACCAAGAGACCCAGTACTTC
TRBJ2-7,TRBV5-1,.,15,.,CASSLSAGWAFEQYF,TGCGCCAGCAGCTTGAGTGCGGGATGGGCTTTCGAGCAGTACTTC
TRBJ1-2,TRBV5-4,TRBD1,13,.,CASSKDRASGYTF,TGTGCCAGCAGCAAGGACAGGGCAAGTGGCTACACCTTC
TRBJ2-1,TRBV6-1,.,12,.,CASSSGYNEQFF,TGTGCCAGCAGTTCAGGGTATAATGAGCAGTTCTTC
TRBJ2-7,TRBV28,TRBD2,15,.,CASSSSGRGSYEQYF,TGTGCCAGCAGTAGTAGCGGGAGGGGGTCCTACGAGCAGTACTTC
TRBJ1-1,TRBV19,.,10,.,CASAGFEAFF,TGTGCCAGTGCGGGATTTGAAGCTTTCTTT
TRBJ2-1,TRBV9,TRBD2,16,.,CASSVALAGVRDEQFF,TGTGCCAGCAGCGTAGCCCTAGCGGGAGTTCGGGATGAGCAGTTCTTC
TRBJ2-1,TRBV5-6,.,11,once,CASSLGNEQFF,TGTGCCAGCAGCTTGGGCAATGAGCAGTTCTTC
TRBJ1-4,TRBV9,.,14,.,CASSPDSTNEKLFF,TGTGCCAGCAGCCCCGACTCAACTAATGAAAAACTGTTTTTT
TRBJ2-7,TRBV11-1,.,14,.,CASSLTGSPYEQYF,TGTGCCAGCAGCTTGACAGGTTCGCCCTACGAGCAGTACTTC
TRBJ2-7,TRBV4-1,TRBD2,18,.,CASSQDPTIAGGAYEQYF,TGCGCCAGCAGCCAAGATCCCACCATAGCGGGAGGCGCCTACGAGCAGTACTTC
TRBJ2-1,TRBV7-3,TRBD2,16,once,CASSPMTSGRYNEQFF,TGTGCCAGCAGCCCCATGACTAGCGGGAGGTACAATGAGCAGTTCTTC
TRBJ1-2,TRBV19,TRBD1,13,.,CASSIPGQGTYTF,TGTGCCAGTAGTATCCCGGGACAGGGTACCTACACCTTC
TRBJ1-1,TRBV2,.,13,.,CASSEEQEPEAFF,TGTGCCAGCAGTGAAGAACAAGAACCCGAAGCTTTCTTT
TRBJ2-1,TRBV9,TRBD2,15,once,CASSVAGLGDVEQFF,TGTGCCAGCAGCGTTGCGGGACTAGGGGACGTTGAGCAGTTCTTC
TRBJ2-1,TRBV25-1,TRBD2,16,.,CASSHLAGGLGKEQFF,TGTGCCAGCAGTCATCTAGCGGGAGGCCTAGGCAAAGAGCAGTTCTTC